The 30 T cell receptor beta chains below come from one sample, sequenced in a study of blood T cell repertoires in COVID-19. The repertoire was sequenced with immunoSEQ multiplex PCR; TCRdb's copy has only in-frame clones and lacks some. The data show roughly 360,000 clones, roughly 87% seen once. Sequencing was carried out using PBMCs or T cells enriched from blood (not recorded which). All receptors derive from a woman aged 45-65 years who had recovered from COVID-19.

The chain links TRBV20-1 to TRBJ1-2; a possible D gene is TRBD1 (5 bases). With 3 bases removed from V and 8 bases from J, the gap between germline ends came to 19 bases. The CDR3 length is 14 residues. CDR1 is DFQATT and CDR2 is SNEGSKA in the germline V gene (reference sequence). The CDR3 nucleotides read TGCAGTGCTAGTGCGACAGCCGTCCCGTCGGGCTACACCTTC. Translating gives CSASATAVPSGYTF.

CDR3 bases: TGTGCCAGTAGTAGGATAGAGGGGGCTGAAGCTTTCTTT. Translating gives CASSRIEGAEAFF. The rearrangement uses TRBV19 and TRBJ1-1, with D possibly being TRBD1 (6 bases). Trimming removed 4 bases from V and 6 bases from J, with 12 bases in between. The CDR3 is made up of 13 amino acids. Looked up from germline, CDR1 is LNHDA and CDR2 is SQIVND (reference sequence).

V gene TRBV27 combines with J gene TRBJ2-3; a weak D match, TRBD2 (5 bases). V lost 4 bases and J 0 bases, leaving 8 bases between the germline ends. Per the germline V gene, CDR1 is MNHEY and CDR2 is SMNVEV (reference sequence). The CDR3 loop spans 14 amino acids. CDR3 nucleotide sequence: TGTGCCAGCAGTTCTGGACTTAGCACAGATACGCAGTATTTT. It yields the protein CASSSGLSTDTQYF.

This clone came up once. The rearrangement uses TRBV5-1 and TRBJ1-1; 9 bases line up with TRBD1. CDR3 length: 15 residues. Germline CDR1 reads SGHRS; CDR2 reads YFSETQ. V dropped 4 bases and J dropped 3; count of bases not matched to a gene: 7. The CDR3: CASSTQGARDTEAFF. For the CDR3, the DNA is TGCGCCAGCAGCACACAGGGGGCACGGGACACTGAAGCTTTCTTT.

This clone was seen once. V is TRBV6-5 and J is TRBJ2-1; maybe TRBD2 (6 bases). Trimming cost V 9 bases and J 1 base, with 16 bases left between them. This CDR3 comprises 15 residues. In germline, CDR1 is MNHEY, CDR2 SVGAGI. Here the CDR3 reads CASKLAAPSYNEQFF. CDR3 coding DNA: TGTGCCAGTAAATTAGCGGCGCCATCCTACAATGAGCAGTTCTTC.

The J gene is TRBJ2-1, the V gene TRBV9; the match to TRBD1 covers 7 bases. Germline trimming cut 4 bases from V and 6 bases from J; bases unmatched to any gene: 7. Germline values: CDR1 SGDLS, CDR2 YYNGEE. The CDR3 extends over 14 amino acids. CDR3: CASSLIRDSNEQFF. The CDR3 nucleotides are TGTGCCAGCAGCCTTATCAGGGACAGCAATGAGCAGTTCTTC.

The chain links TRBV15 to TRBJ2-1; D might be TRBD2 (6 bases). With 0 bases removed from V and 10 bases from J, the gap between germline ends came to 10 bases. Looked up from germline, CDR1 is LNHNV and CDR2 is YYDKDF (reference sequence). This CDR3 contains 13 residues. The CDR3 bases are TGTGCCACCAGCAGAGATCGGGGGAGGGAGCAGTTCTTC. The encoded protein is CATSRDRGREQFF.

The chain carries TRBV9 and TRBJ1-3, with a possible D match to TRBD1 (5 bases). Germline CDR1 SGDLS, CDR2 YYNGEE. This CDR3 contains 14 residues. V was clipped by 5 bases and J by 1 base, with 10 bases between them. The CDR3 DNA is TGTGCCAGCAGGGCCGGGACTTCTGGAAACACCATATATTTT. This codes for CASRAGTSGNTIYF.

This clone was recorded only once. The chain joins TRBV4-1 to TRBJ2-6; 10 bases are a match to TRBD1. CDR3 size: 21 residues. V trimming: 0 bases; J trimming: 1 base; junction bases outside the gene matches: 12. The germline V gene has CDR1 MGHRA and CDR2 YSYEKL. CDR3 coding DNA: TGCGCCAGCAGCCAAGATCAGCGGCGGGACAGGGGCCAGTCTGGGGCCAACGTCCTGACTTTC. This encodes CASSQDQRRDRGQSGANVLTF.

This chain connects TRBV5-1 to TRBJ1-1; 9 nucleotides line up with TRBD1. V was clipped by 0 bases and J by 4 bases; unmatched bases: 7. There are 16 residues in the CDR3. Germline CDR1 is SGHRS and CDR2 is YFSETQ. The CDR3 nucleotides read TGCGCCAGCAGCTTGGAGGGGCCGACAGGGGGCACTGAAGCTTTCTTT. This codes for CASSLEGPTGGTEAFF.

The chain joins TRBV30 to TRBJ1-2; 7 bases are a match to TRBD1. V dropped 3 bases and J dropped 2; count of bases not matched to a gene: 6. The germline gives CDR1 GTSNPN, CDR2 SVGIG (reference sequence). The CDR3 sequence is 14 residues long. The CDR3 loop reads CAWSGTDTNYGYTF. The DNA of the CDR3 is TGTGCCTGGAGCGGGACAGATACGAACTATGGCTACACCTTC.

The rearrangement joins TRBV28 to TRBJ1-1; no clear D. The CDR3 runs 11 residues. V dropped 8 bases and J dropped 5 bases, with 9 bases sitting between them. Germline V CDR1 and CDR2: MDHEN, SYDVKM. The CDR3 loop reads CASRGRTEAFF. The DNA for the CDR3 is TGTGCCAGCCGCGGTCGGACTGAAGCTTTCTTT.

This chain links TRBV30 with TRBJ1-3; 9 bases align to TRBD1. The junction had 1 base not matched to a gene; V was cut back by 4 bases and J by 0 bases. The germline CDR1 and CDR2 sequences are GTSNPN and SVGIG (reference sequence). This CDR3 is built from 14 residues. The CDR3 DNA follows: TGTGCCTGGACGACAGGGGGCTCTGGAAACACCATATATTTT. It translates to CAWTTGGSGNTIYF.

This sequence joins TRBV5-4 and TRBJ1-2; a possible D gene is TRBD1 (6 bases). The CDR3 loop spans 14 amino acids. CDR1 SGHNT and CDR2 YYREEE come from the germline V gene (reference sequence). The V end lost 0 bases, the J end lost 4 bases, and 10 bases lay between the germline ends. Here the CDR3 DNA reads TGTGCCAGCAGCTTGGCCGTAGGGGGCTATGGCTACACCTTC. Translating it yields CASSLAVGGYGYTF.

The chain has TRBV30 and TRBJ2-2, with D unresolved. This CDR3 has 12 amino acids. CDR1 GTSNPN and CDR2 SVGIG come from the germline V gene (reference sequence). V was cut by 5 bases and J by 4 bases, with 8 bases left in between. The CDR3 region is CAWAQSTGELFF. CDR3 nucleotide sequence: TGTGCCTGGGCCCAGTCCACCGGGGAGCTGTTTTTT.

This clone showed up just once. The chain employs TRBV4-2 and TRBJ2-7; 10 bases agree with TRBD1. The germline V gene encodes CDR1 LGHNA and CDR2 YNFKEQ. The CDR3 has 17 residues. V shed 3 bases, J shed 3 bases, and the junction held 11 bases outside the gene matches. DNA of the CDR3: TGTGCCAGCAGCCACCTGGGACAGGGGCATAATCTCTACGAGCAGTACTTC. Translation gives CASSHLGQGHNLYEQYF.

V and J are TRBV27 and TRBJ2-2; 7 bases line up with TRBD2. Germline V gene lookup returns CDR1 MNHEY and CDR2 SMNVEV (reference sequence). V shed 5 bases and J 4 bases; nucleotides not matched to a gene: 13. This CDR3 spans 17 amino acids. The CDR3 loop is CASSPSLAPTLTGELFF. The CDR3 coding sequence is TGTGCCAGCAGTCCCTCACTAGCGCCCACCCTCACCGGGGAGCTGTTTTTT.

CDR3 sequence: CASSQDEGREQYF. The CDR3 DNA reads as TGCGCCAGCAGCCAAGATGAAGGGAGGGAGCAGTACTTC. V and J are TRBV4-3 and TRBJ2-7; maybe TRBD2 (6 bases). Trimming shortened V by 0 bases and J by 7 bases, and 10 bases separated the two germline ends. From germline, CDR1 is LGHNA and CDR2 YSLEER. The CDR3 length is 13 residues.

The chain uses TRBV5-1 and TRBJ1-3; D gene unclear. Trimming removed 4 bases at V and 0 bases at J, with 11 bases between. Germline V gene lookup returns CDR1 SGHRS and CDR2 YFSETQ. The CDR3 is 15 residues long. The CDR3 nucleotides read TGCGCCAGCAGCCCGGACGGGAGCTCTGGAAACACCATATATTTT. This sequence encodes CASSPDGSSGNTIYF.

This chain links TRBV14 with TRBJ2-7; D remains unclear. Per germline, CDR1 SGHDN and CDR2 FVKESK. The CDR3 contains 15 residues. The V end was cut by 1 base, the J end by 1 base, with 11 bases between. The chain's CDR3 is CASSQAQAQSYEQYF. CDR3 in DNA: TGTGCCAGCAGCCAAGCTCAGGCCCAATCCTACGAGCAGTACTTC.

The chain uses TRBV11-2 and TRBJ1-1; D ambiguous. Between the trimmed V and J ends, which lost 5 bases and 1 base, there was a span of 11 bases. Germline CDR1 and CDR2: SGHAT and FQNNGV. The CDR3 spans 14 residues. In nucleotides, the CDR3 is TGTGCCAGCAGCCCCCAGACATCGAACACTGAAGCTTTCTTT. The encoded protein is CASSPQTSNTEAFF.

The chain combines TRBV7-9 with TRBJ1-1, with D possibly being TRBD1 (5 bases). The germline V gene has CDR1 SEHNR and CDR2 FQNEAQ (reference sequence). This CDR3 spans 11 amino acids. V was trimmed by 5 bases and J by 6 bases, leaving 7 bases between them. In DNA form, the CDR3 reads TGTGCCAGCAGCGAGACAGCTGAAGCTTTCTTT. This codes for CASSETAEAFF.

The genes are TRBV18 and TRBJ2-1; perhaps TRBD1 as D (6 bases). The CDR3 has 15 amino acids. The V and J ends lost 2 bases and 0 bases respectively, with 8 bases between them. Germline V gives CDR1 KGHSH, CDR2 LQKENI. Here the CDR3 reads CASSPGQSSYNEQFF. The CDR3 DNA sequence: TGTGCCAGCTCACCAGGACAGAGCTCCTACAATGAGCAGTTCTTC.

This CDR3 is CATSRDRPGSDEQFF. CDR3 coding DNA: TGTGCCACCAGCAGAGATCGGCCGGGAAGCGATGAGCAGTTCTTC. The chain couples TRBV15 to TRBJ2-1; a weak D match, TRBD2 (5 bases). V shed 0 bases and J shed 8 bases, with 14 bases lying between them. The CDR3 runs 15 residues. Germline V gene lookup returns CDR1 LNHNV and CDR2 YYDKDF (reference sequence).

V gene TRBV7-2 combines with J gene TRBJ1-4; no reliable D call. The CDR3 extends over 13 amino acids. V was pared by 2 bases and J by 6 bases, with 7 bases between. The germline V gene encodes CDR1 SGHTA and CDR2 FQGNSA. The CDR3, as DNA: TGTGCCAGCAGCTTAATGGAGGATGAAAAACTGTTTTTT. Translation gives CASSLMEDEKLFF.

The CDR3 region is CASRTPRGVNTEAFF. The CDR3 coding sequence is TGTGCCAGCAGGACTCCCCGGGGGGTGAACACTGAAGCTTTCTTT. This chain joins TRBV6-5 and TRBJ1-1; D is perhaps TRBD1 (5 bases). Germline CDR1 MNHEY, CDR2 SVGAGI. The length of the CDR3 is 15 residues. V shed 6 bases and J shed 0 bases, with 14 bases lying between them.

The chain is built from TRBV5-5 and TRBJ1-1, with 7 nucleotides matching TRBD1. After removal of 5 bases from V and 5 bases from J, the junction contained 15 bases not matched to a gene. CDR1 is SGHKS and CDR2 is YYEKEE in the germline V gene (reference sequence). The CDR3 covers 16 residues. The CDR3 DNA sequence: TGTGCCAGCAGTCACGACAGGGTCGGGGGTGTGACTGAAGCTTTCTTT. It codes for CASSHDRVGGVTEAFF. Based on the CDR3 plus reference TRBV5-5 and TRBJ1-1, the full variable domain is DAGVTQSPTHLIKTRGQQVTLRCSPISGHKSVSWYQQVLGQGPQFIFQYYEKEERGRGNFPDRFSARQFPNYSSELNVNALLLGDSALYLCASSHDRVGGVTEAFFGQGTRLTVV.

The sample holds one count of this clone. CDR3 protein: CASTSLSSYNEQFF. CDR3 DNA sequence: TGTGCCAGCACCTCCCTGTCTTCCTACAATGAGCAGTTCTTC. The chain carries TRBV5-4 and TRBJ2-1; D gene unclear. V shed 6 bases and J shed 1 base, with 11 bases lying between them. Per germline, CDR1 SGHNT and CDR2 YYREEE (reference sequence). The CDR3 is 14 amino acids.

The chain is built from TRBV7-9 and TRBJ2-2; D is undetermined. Germline V gene data show CDR1 as SEHNR and CDR2 as FQNEAQ (reference sequence). Trimming removed 4 bases from V and 7 bases from J, with 10 bases in between. The CDR3 runs 13 residues. The chain's CDR3 is CASSSVILGELFF. The CDR3 coding sequence is TGTGCCAGCAGCTCCGTAATCCTCGGGGAGCTGTTTTTT.

The gene calls are TRBV11-2 and TRBJ2-1, with D uncertain. This CDR3 spans 17 amino acids. Germline V gene data show CDR1 as SGHAT and CDR2 as FQNNGV. The V and J ends lost 0 bases and 5 bases respectively, with 17 bases between them. In DNA, the CDR3 is TGTGCCAGCAGCTTAGATCAGTGGAGCGCGAATAACAATGAGCAGTTCTTC. This translates into CASSLDQWSANNNEQFF.